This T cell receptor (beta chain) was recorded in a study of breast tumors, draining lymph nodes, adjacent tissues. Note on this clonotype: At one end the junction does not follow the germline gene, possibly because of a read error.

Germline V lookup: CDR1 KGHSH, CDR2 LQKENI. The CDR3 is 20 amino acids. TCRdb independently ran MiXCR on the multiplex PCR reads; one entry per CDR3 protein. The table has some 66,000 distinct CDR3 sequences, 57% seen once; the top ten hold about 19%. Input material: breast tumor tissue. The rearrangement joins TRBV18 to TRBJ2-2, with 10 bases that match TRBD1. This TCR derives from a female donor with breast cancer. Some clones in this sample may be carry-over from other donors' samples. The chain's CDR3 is CASSPLGTGVPGDNTGELFF. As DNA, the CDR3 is TGTGCCAGCTCCCCACTCGGGACAGGGGTGCCGGGGGACAACACCGGGGAGCTGTTTTTT.